This T cell receptor (beta chain) was recovered during a study of shared clonotypes between healthy human individuals. Broader study findings: Some naive CD4 clonotypes, roughly 5%, turned up in common across several donors. Clonotype sharing among donors likely depends on sequencing depth.

As processed by the authors: Filtering differed for immunoSEQ, which gave only junction sequences without quality scores. Clones were read by immunoSEQ multiplex PCR, and TCRdb kept only the in-frame ones, dropping some. That table furnishes V, J and clone size, whereas the DNA furnished D and trimming. Among around 1,900,000 clones, about 94% were seen once, and the ten largest hold around 1.7%. Terminally differentiated effector memory CD45RA+ cells were left out of the naive CD8 fraction, which was CD45RO-negative and positively selected for CCR7. Every donor, a Caucasian adult, lived in Nashville, Tennessee. Germline V CDR1 and CDR2: SGHRS, YFSETQ. The ends were cut back, 0 bases at V and 8 bases at J, with 9 bases in the middle. This CDR3 contains 13 residues. As to this clone: Its antigen is not identified.

The sample consisted of naive CD8+ T cells from PBMCs. This TCR derives from a man aged 18 to 29 in good health. Some clones in this sample may be carry-over from other donors' samples. This sequence joins TRBV5-1 and TRBJ1-3; D is unclear. CDR3 nucleotide sequence: TGCGCCAGCAGCTTGGACAGCGGAGACACCATATATTTT. It yields the protein CASSLDSGDTIYF.